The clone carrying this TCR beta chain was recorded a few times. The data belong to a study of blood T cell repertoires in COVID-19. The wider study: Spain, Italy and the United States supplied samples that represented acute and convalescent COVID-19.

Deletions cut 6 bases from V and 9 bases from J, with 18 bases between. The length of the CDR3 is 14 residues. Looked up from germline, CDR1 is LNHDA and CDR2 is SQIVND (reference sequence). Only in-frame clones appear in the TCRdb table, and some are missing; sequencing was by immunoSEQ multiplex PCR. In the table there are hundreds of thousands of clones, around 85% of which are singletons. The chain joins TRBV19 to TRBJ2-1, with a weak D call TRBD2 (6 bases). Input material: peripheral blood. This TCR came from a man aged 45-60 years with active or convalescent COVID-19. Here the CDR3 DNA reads TGTGCCAGTAGGTACGGGAGAGAGGTTGGTGAGCAGTTCTTC. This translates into CASRYGREVGEQFF. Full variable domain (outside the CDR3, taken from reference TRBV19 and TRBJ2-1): DGGITQSPKYLFRKEGQNVTLSCEQNLNHDAMYWYRQDPGQGLRLIYYSQIVNDFQKGDIAEGYSVSREKKESFPLTVTSAQKNPTAFYLCASRYGREVGEQFFGPGTRLTVL.